This T cell receptor beta chain stems from a study of T cell responses to AZD1222 COVID-19 vaccine. General study findings and limits: Repertoire sampling happened only post peak T cell response. Along spike, vaccine-associated CD4 TCRs were found throughout, with dominance at 160-218 and 743-854.

This table comes from immunoSEQ multiplex PCR, and its TCRdb copy is limited to in-frame clones, with some not included. The data hold roughly 170,000 clones, with around 88% observed a single time. On this clone itself: The antigen is undetermined. Other DNA variants within this sample encode the same CDR3.

CDR3 length: 12 residues. Trimming shortened V by 2 bases and J by 3 bases, and 2 bases separated the two germline ends. The rearrangement uses TRBV12-3 or TRBV12-4 and TRBJ1-3; D remains ambiguous. The input for sequencing was peripheral blood, taken on day 0 of AZD1222 vaccination. This receptor was identified in an adult in good health. This CDR3 is CASSLLGNTIYF. CDR3 nucleotide sequence: TGTGCCAGCAGTTTACTTGGAAACACCATATATTTT.